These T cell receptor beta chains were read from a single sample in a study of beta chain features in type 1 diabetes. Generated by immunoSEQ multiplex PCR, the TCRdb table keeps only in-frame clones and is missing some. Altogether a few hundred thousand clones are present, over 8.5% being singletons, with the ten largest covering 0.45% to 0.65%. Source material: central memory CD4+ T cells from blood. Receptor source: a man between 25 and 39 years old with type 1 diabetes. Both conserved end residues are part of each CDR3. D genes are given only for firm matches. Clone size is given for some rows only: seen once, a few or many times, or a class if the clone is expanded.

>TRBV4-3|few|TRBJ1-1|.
TGCGCCAGCAGCCAAGAGGCCATTTTGGGGATGAACACTGAAGCTTTCTTT
CASSQEAILGMNTEAFF
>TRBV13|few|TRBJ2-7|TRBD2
TGTGCCAGCAGTCCCCCGCCTGCCCGACTAGCCTCCGAGCAGTACTTC
CASSPPPARLASEQYF
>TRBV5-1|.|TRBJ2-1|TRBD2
TGCGCCAGCAGCTTGGCGGGAGGGAGGGCCTACAATGAGCAGTTCTTC
CASSLAGGRAYNEQFF
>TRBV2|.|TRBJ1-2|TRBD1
TGTGCCAGCACCCCGCAGGGGGGTGCGAACTATGGCTACACCTTC
CASTPQGGANYGYTF
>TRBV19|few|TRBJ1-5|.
TGTGCCAGTAGTATCCTCCGGGCATATAGCAATCAGCCCCAGCATTTT
CASSILRAYSNQPQHF
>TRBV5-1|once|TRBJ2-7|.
TGCGCCAGCAGCGCCCTTGAGACTAGGAACGAGCAGTACTTC
CASSALETRNEQYF
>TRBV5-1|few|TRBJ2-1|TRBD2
TGCGCCAGCAGCTCGGGGACTAGCGGGAGATACGGTGAGCAGTTCTTC
CASSSGTSGRYGEQFF
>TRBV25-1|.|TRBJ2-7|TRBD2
TGTGCCAGCAGTCCCCGGACTAGCGGGAATACCTACGAGCAGTACTTC
CASSPRTSGNTYEQYF
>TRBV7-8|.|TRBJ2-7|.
TGTGCCAGCAGCTTAAACGAGCGGAGCTCCTACGAGCAGTACTTC
CASSLNERSSYEQYF
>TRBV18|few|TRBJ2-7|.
TGTGCCAGCTCACCATCAGCAGGGGGAGGGAACGAGCAGTACTTC
CASSPSAGGGNEQYF
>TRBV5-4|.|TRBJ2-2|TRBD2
TGTGCCAGATCCCGAGAGCGGGAGGACACCGGGGAGCTGTTTTTT
CARSREREDTGELFF
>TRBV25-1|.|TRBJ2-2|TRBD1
TGTGCCAGCAGTGAATCCCCGGGACAGGGCAGAGGCGGGGAGCTGTTTTTT
CASSESPGQGRGGELFF
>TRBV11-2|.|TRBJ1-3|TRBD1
TGTGCCAGCAGCGCGGACAGGGCTGGAAACACCATATATTTT
CASSADRAGNTIYF
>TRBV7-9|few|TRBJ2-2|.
TGTGCCAGCAGCTTCGACAACACCGGGGAGCTGTTTTTT
CASSFDNTGELFF
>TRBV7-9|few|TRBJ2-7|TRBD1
TGTGCCAGCAGCTTAGCGGGACAGGGGGTTTACGAGCAGTACTTC
CASSLAGQGVYEQYF
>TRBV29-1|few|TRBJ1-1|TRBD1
TGCAGCGGCCGGACAGGGGGCACTGAAGCTTTCTTT
CSGRTGGTEAFF
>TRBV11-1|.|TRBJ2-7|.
TGTGCCAGCAGCTTGAGGGGGGACGACCCCTCCTACGAGCAGTACTTC
CASSLRGDDPSYEQYF
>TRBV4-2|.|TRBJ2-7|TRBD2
TGTGCCAGCAGCCAAGACCGGACTAGCCGAGCCTACGAGCAGTACTTC
CASSQDRTSRAYEQYF
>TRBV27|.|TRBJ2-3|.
TGTGCCAGCAGTTCCGACTCCTCCGGCACAGATACGCAGTATTTT
CASSSDSSGTDTQYF
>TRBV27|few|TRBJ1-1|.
TGTGCCAGCAGTCAGGACGCGAACACTGAAGCTTTCTTT
CASSQDANTEAFF
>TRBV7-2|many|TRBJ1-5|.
TGTGCCAGCAGCTCTCCATATAGCAATCAGCCCCAGCATTTT
CASSSPYSNQPQHF
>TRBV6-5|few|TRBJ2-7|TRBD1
TGTGCCAGCAGTTACTCGAACAGGGGGATCGACGAGCAGTACTTC
CASSYSNRGIDEQYF
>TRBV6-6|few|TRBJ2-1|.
TGTGCCAGCAGGCTTCACCAAGAGCAGTTCTTC
CASRLHQEQFF
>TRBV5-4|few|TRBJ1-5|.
TGTGCCAGCAGCCAAGATGGTCAGCCCCAGCATTTT
CASSQDGQPQHF
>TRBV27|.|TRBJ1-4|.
TGTGCCAGCAGTTTCAGGGTAAATGAAAAACTGTTTTTT
CASSFRVNEKLFF
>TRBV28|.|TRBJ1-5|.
TGTGCCAGCAGTTCAGGGCTGAACCAGCCCCAGCATTTT
CASSSGLNQPQHF
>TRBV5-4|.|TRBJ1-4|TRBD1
TGTGCCAGCAGCTTGACGGTAGACAGGGGGAATGAAAAACTGTTTTTT
CASSLTVDRGNEKLFF
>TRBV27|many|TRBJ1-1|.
TGTGCCAGCAGTTCCGCAGCCCTGAACACTGAAGCTTTCTTT
CASSSAALNTEAFF
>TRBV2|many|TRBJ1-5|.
TGTGCCAGCAGAGGGACGTTCAATCAGCCCCAGCATTTT
CASRGTFNQPQHF
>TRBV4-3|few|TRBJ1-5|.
TGCGCCAGCAGCCAAGAAATCGTAGGGAATCAGCCCCAGCATTTT
CASSQEIVGNQPQHF
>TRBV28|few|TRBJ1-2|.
TGTGCCAGCAGACCTACAGGATACTCTAACTATGGCTACACCTTC
CASRPTGYSNYGYTF
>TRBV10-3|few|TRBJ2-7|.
TGTGCCATCAGTGAAAGCCAGGCTCTCTCCTACGAGCAGTACTTC
CAISESQALSYEQYF
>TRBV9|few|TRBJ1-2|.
TGTGCCAGCAGCGAGGGGCAGGTCGTGGGGGCCTATGGCTACACCTTC
CASSEGQVVGAYGYTF
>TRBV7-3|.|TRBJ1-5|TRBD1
TGTGCCAGCAGCTTGGGAGGGGGCCATGGTCAGCCCCAGCATTTT
CASSLGGGHGQPQHF
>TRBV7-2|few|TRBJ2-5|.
TGTGCCAGCAGCTTAGCGATACAGGAGACCCAGTACTTC
CASSLAIQETQYF
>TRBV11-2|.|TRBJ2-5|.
TGTGCCAGCAGCTTAATCTGGGAGACCCAGTACTTC
CASSLIWETQYF
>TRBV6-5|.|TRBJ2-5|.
TGTGCCAGCAGTCCCCAGGGGGGAGATCGAGAGACCCAGTACTTC
CASSPQGGDRETQYF
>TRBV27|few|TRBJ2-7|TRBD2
TGTGCCAGCAGGCCTCTGGGTGCAGCGGGGAACTACGAGCAGTACTTC
CASRPLGAAGNYEQYF
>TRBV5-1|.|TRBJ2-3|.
TGCGCCAGCAGCTTGGCCACAGGGCTCACCACCACAGATACGCAGTATTTT
CASSLATGLTTTDTQYF
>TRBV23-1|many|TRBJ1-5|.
TGCGCCAGCAGTCAATCTGATGGCGGCAGGGAATATCAGCCCCAGCATTTT
CASSQSDGGREYQPQHF